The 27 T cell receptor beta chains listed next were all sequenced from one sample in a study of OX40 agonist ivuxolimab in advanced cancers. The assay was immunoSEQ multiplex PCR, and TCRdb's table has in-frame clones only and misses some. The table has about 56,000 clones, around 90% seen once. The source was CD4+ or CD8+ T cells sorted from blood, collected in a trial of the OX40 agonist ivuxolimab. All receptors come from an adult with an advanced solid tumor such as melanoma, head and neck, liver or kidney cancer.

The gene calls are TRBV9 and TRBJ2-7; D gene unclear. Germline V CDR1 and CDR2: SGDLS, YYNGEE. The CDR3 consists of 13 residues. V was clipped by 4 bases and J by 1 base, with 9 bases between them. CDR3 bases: TGTGCCAGCAGCTTAGGCCAATCCTACGAGCAGTACTTC. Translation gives CASSLGQSYEQYF.

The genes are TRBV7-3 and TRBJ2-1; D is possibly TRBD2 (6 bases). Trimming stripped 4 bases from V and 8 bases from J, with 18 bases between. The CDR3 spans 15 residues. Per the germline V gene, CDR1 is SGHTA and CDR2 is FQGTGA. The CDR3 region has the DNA TGTGCCAGCAGCTCCCTGGCGGGGACGGTGGATGAGCAGTTCTTC. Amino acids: CASSSLAGTVDEQFF.

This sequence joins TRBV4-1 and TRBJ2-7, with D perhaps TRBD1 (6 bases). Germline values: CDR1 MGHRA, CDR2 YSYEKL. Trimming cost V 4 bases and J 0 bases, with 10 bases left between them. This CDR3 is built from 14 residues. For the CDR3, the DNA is TGCGCCAGCAGCCCGAAACAGGGCTCCTACGAGCAGTACTTC. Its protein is CASSPKQGSYEQYF.

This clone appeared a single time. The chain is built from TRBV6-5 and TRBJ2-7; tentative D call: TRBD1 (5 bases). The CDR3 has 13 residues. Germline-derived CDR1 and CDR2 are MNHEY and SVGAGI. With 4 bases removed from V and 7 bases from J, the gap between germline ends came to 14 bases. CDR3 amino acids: CASSSTDSGEQYF. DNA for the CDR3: TGTGCCAGCAGTTCGACAGACTCGGGTGAGCAGTACTTC.

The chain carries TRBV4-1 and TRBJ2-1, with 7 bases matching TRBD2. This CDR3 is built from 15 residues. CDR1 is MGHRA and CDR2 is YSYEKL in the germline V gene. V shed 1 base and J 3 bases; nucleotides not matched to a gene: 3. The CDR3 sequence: CASSQGTRDYNEQFF. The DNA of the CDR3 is TGCGCCAGCAGCCAAGGGACTAGAGACTACAATGAGCAGTTCTTC.

Written as DNA, the CDR3 is TGTGCCAGCAGCGCCCGCAGGGTGGCGAACACCGGGGAGCTGTTTTTT. Its translation is CASSARRVANTGELFF. The chain recombines TRBV9 with TRBJ2-2; possible D gene TRBD1, 5 bases. The CDR3 is made up of 16 amino acids. Germline V gene sequence: CDR1 SGDLS, CDR2 YYNGEE. The ends were cut back, 3 bases at V and 0 bases at J, with 12 bases in the middle.

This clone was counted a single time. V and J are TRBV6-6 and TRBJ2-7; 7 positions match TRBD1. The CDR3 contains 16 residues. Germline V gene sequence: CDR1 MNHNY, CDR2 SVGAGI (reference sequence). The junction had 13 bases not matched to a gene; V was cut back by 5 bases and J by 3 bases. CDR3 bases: TGTGCCAGCAGTAAAACAGGGGCCCCTTTGGACTACGAGCAGTACTTC. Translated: CASSKTGAPLDYEQYF.

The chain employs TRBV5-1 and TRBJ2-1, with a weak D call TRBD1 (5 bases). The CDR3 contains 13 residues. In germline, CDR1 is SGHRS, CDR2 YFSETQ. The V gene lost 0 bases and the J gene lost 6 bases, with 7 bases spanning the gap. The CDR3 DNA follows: TGCGCCAGCAGCTTGGCGACAGCCAATGAGCAGTTCTTC. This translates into CASSLATANEQFF.

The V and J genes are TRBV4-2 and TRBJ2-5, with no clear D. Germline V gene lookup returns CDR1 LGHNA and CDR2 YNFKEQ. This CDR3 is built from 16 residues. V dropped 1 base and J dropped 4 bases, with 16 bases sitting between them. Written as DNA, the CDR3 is TGTGCCAGCAGCCAAGTAGTGTTCAGCTCTGCAGAGACCCAGTACTTC. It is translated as CASSQVVFSSAETQYF.

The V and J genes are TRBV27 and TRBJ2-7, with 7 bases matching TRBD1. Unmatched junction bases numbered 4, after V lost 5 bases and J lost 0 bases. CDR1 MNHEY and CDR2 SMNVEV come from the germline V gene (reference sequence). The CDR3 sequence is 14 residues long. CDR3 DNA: TGTGCCAGCAGTCACAGGGACAGCTCCTACGAGCAGTACTTC. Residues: CASSHRDSSYEQYF.

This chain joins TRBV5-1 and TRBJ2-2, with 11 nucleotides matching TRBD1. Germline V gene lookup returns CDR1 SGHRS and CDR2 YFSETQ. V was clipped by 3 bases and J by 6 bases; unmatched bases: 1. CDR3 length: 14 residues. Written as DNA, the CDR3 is TGCGCCAGCAGCTCGGGACAGGGGGCCGGGGAGCTGTTTTTT. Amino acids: CASSSGQGAGELFF.

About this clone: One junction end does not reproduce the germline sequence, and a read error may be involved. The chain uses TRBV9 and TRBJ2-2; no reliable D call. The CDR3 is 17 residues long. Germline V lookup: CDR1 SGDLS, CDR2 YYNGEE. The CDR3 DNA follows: TGTGCCAGCAGCGTAGGGGAAGGGTCAGCGAACACCTGGGAGCTGTTTTTT. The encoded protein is CASSVGEGSANTWELFF.

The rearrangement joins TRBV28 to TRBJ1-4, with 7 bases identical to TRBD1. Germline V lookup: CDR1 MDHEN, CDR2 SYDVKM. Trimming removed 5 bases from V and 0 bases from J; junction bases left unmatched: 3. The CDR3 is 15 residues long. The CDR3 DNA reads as TGTGCCAGCAGTCTAGGACAGGCAACTAATGAAAAACTGTTTTTT. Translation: CASSLGQATNEKLFF.

The CDR3 DNA reads as TGTGCCAGCAGTTTCAGGGGTTTAAAAAACGAGCAGTACTTC. It is translated as CASSFRGLKNEQYF. This chain uses TRBV28 with TRBJ2-7, with D maybe TRBD1 (6 bases). This CDR3 is 14 amino acids long. Germline loops: CDR1 MDHEN, CDR2 SYDVKM. Deletions cut 3 bases from V and 5 bases from J, with 14 bases between.

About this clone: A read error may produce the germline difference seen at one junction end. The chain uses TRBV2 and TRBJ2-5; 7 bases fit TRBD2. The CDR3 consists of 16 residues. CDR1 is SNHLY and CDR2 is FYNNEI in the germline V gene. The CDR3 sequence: CARSRNRAGQQETQYF. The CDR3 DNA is TGTGCCCGCAGCAGGAATCGAGCGGGGCAACAAGAGACCCAGTACTTC.

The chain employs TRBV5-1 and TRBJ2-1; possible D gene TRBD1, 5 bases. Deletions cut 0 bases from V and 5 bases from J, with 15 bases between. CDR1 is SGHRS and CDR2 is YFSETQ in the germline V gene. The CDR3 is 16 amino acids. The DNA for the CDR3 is TGCGCCAGCAGCTTGGAGGTGTGGGGCCAACACAATGAGCAGTTCTTC. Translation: CASSLEVWGQHNEQFF.

The CDR3 spells CASSDGQGMPGELFF. CDR3 nucleotides: TGTGCCAGCAGCGATGGACAGGGAATGCCCGGGGAGCTGTTTTTT. V usage is TRBV2 and J usage is TRBJ2-2, with TRBD1 matching 8 bases. The V segment lost 6 bases and the J segment 6 bases; nucleotides outside the gene matches: 9. This CDR3 is built from 15 residues. The germline V gene has CDR1 SNHLY and CDR2 FYNNEI.

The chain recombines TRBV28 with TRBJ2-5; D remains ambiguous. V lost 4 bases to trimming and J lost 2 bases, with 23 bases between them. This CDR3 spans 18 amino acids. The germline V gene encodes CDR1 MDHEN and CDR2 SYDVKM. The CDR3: CASSYGPGANLHQETQYF. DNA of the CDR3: TGTGCCAGCAGTTACGGGCCAGGAGCAAACCTACATCAAGAGACCCAGTACTTC.

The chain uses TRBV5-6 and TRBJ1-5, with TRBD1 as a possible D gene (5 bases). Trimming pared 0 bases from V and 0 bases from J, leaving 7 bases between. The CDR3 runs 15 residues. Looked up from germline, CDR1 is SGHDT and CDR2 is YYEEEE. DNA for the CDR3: TGTGCCAGCAGCTTGGGGACACCTAGCAATCAGCCCCAGCATTTT. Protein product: CASSLGTPSNQPQHF.

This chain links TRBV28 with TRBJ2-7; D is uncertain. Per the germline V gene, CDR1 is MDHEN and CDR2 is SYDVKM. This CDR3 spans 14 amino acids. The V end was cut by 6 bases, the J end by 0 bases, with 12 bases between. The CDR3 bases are TGTGCCAGCAGCCACACCCCGTTCTCCTACGAGCAGTACTTC. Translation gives CASSHTPFSYEQYF. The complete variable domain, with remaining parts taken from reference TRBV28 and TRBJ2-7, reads DVKVTQSSRYLVKRTGEKVFLECVQDMDHENMFWYRQDPGLGLRLIYFSYDVKMKEKGDIPEGYSVSREKKERFSLILESASTNQTSMYLCASSHTPFSYEQYFGPGTRLTVT.

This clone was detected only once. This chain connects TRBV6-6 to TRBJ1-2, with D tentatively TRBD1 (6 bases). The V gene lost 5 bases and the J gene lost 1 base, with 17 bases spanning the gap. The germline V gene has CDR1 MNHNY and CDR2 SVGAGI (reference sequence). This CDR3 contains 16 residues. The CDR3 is CASSQYRTAFNYGYTF. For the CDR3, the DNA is TGTGCCAGCAGTCAATACCGGACAGCTTTTAACTATGGCTACACCTTC.

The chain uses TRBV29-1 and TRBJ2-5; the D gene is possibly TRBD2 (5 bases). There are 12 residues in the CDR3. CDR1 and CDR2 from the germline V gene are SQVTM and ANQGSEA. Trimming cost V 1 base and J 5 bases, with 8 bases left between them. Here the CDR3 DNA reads TGCAGCGTTGAAGGTCCGGGGGAGACCCAGTACTTC. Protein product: CSVEGPGETQYF.

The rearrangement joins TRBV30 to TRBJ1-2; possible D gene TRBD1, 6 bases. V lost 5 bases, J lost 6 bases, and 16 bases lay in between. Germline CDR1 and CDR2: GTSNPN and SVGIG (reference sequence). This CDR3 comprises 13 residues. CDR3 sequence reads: CAWGPQGLDGYTF. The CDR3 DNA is TGTGCCTGGGGGCCACAGGGCTTAGATGGCTACACCTTC.

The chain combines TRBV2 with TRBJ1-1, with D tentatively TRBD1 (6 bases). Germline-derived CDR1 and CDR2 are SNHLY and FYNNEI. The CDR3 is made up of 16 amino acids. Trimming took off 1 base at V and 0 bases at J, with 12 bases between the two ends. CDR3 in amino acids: CASSEGAGEVNTEAFF. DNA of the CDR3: TGTGCCAGCAGTGAAGGAGCAGGGGAAGTGAACACTGAAGCTTTCTTT.

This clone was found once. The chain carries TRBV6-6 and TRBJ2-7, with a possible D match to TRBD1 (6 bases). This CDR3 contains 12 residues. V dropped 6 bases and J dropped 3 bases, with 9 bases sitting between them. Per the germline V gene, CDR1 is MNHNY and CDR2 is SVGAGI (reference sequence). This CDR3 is CASREQGYEQYF. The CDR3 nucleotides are TGTGCCAGCAGGGAACAGGGCTACGAGCAGTACTTC.

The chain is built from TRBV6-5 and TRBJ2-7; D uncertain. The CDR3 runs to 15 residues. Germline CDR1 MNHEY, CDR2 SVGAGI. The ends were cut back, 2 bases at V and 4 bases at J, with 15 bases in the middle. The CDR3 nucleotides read TGTGCCAGCAGTTACCAGCGCCCCTCTAGATACGAGCAGTACTTC. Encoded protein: CASSYQRPSRYEQYF.

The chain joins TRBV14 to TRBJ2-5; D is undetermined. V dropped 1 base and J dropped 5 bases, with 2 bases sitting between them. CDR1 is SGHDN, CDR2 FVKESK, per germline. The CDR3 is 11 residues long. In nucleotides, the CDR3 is TGTGCCAGCAGCCAAGCGGAGACCCAGTACTTC. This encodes CASSQAETQYF. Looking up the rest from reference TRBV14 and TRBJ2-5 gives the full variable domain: EAGVTQFPSHSVIEKGQTVTLRCDPISGHDNLYWYRRVMGKEIKFLLHFVKESKQDESGMPNNRFLAERTGGTYSTLKVQPAELEDSGVYFCASSQAETQYFGPGTRLLVL.